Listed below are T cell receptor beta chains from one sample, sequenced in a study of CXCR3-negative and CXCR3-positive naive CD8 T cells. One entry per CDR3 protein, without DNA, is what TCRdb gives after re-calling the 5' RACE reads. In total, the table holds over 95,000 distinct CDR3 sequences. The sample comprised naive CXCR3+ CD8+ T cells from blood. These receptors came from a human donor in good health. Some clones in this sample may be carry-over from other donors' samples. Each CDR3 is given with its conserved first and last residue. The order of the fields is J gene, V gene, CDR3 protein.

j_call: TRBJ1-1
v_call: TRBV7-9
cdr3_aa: CASSLERDTEAFF

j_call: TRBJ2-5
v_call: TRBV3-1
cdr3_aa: CASSQEASSETQYF

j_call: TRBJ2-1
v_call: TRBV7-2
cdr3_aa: CASSQDSGEQFF

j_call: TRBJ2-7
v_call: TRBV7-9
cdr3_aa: CASEPLAHTTYEQYF

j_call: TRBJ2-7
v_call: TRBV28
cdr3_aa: CASTLGFEQYF

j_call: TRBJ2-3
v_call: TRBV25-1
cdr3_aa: CASSELYRSTDTQYF

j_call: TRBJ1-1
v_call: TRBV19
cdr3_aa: CASTLGQGRTEAFF

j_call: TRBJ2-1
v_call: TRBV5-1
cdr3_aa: CASSSRPGDEQFF

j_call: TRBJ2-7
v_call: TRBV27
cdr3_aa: CASSFAWGGAYEQYF

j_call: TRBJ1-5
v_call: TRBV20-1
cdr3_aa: CSARDSSGDRYSNQPQHF

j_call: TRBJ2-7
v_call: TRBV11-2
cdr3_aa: CASSGGTAYEQYF

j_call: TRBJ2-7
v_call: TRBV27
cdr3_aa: CASSLSTGIPYEQYF

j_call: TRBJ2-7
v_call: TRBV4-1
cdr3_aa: CASSQGPGLHEQYF

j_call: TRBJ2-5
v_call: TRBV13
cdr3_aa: CASRMGAGLETQYF

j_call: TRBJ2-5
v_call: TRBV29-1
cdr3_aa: CSVGGVVGRASEETQYF

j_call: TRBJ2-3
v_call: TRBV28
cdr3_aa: CASSFGARAADTQYF

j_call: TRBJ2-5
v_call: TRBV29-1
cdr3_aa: CSVDGQDAETQYF

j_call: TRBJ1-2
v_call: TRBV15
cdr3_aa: CATSRDLIGPANYGYTF

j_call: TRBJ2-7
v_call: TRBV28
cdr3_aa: CASSQTESLYEQYF

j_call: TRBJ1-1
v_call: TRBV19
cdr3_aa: CASSIGQAEAFF

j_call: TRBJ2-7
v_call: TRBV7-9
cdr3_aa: CASSLGAGVRNEQYF

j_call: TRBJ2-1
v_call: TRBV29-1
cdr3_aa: CSVEETVHEQFF

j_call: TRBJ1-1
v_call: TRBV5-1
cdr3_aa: CASSPLDYVEAFF

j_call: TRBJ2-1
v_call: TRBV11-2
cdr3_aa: CASSSGLAGGRNEQFF

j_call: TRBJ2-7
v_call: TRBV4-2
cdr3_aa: CASSRSAGEVAYGQYF

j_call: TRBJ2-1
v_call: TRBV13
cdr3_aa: CASSPNRGAEQFF

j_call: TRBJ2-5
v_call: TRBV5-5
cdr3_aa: CASSSGQGLGETQYF

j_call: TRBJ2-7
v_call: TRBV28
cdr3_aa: CASSLGWTEQYF